Listed here is a single T cell receptor (beta chain). This CDR3 spans 15 amino acids. CDR1 is SEHNR and CDR2 is FQNEAQ in the germline V gene (reference sequence). The J segment lost 2 bases and the V segment lost 4 bases, leaving 3 bases of the junction unmatched. This entry comes from a study of blood T cell repertoires in COVID-19. The overall study: There were acute and convalescent COVID-19 samples, and they came from the United States, Italy and Spain. The analysed material was cDNA or gDNA that came from T cells, B-cell-depleted T cells, or PBMCs.

In the source study's methods: Estimation of nucleated cell counts was performed using reference gene primer amplification. Libraries were prepared by immunoSEQ multiplex PCR; TCRdb keeps only in-frame clonotypes and omits some of them. V, J and clone size were drawn from that table, and D and trimming were deduced from the DNA. The table shows under 250,000 clones, with around 80% occurring only once. Source material: peripheral blood. The rearrangement joins TRBV7-9 to TRBJ2-1; 9 bases align to TRBD1. This TCR was recovered from an older woman with acute or convalescent COVID-19. The CDR3, as DNA: TGTGCCAGCAGCTCACAGGGGGCAGCCTACAATGAGCAGTTCTTC. It translates to CASSSQGAAYNEQFF.